Listed here are 25 T cell receptor beta chains from one sample, sequenced in a study of T cell repertoires in cytomegalovirus infection. TCRdb independently ran MiXCR on the reads; one entry per CDR3 protein. The data contain 150,000 to 200,000 distinct CDR3 sequences, 15% to 20% of them singletons. The sample was CD8+ T cells from PBMCs. The origin of the receptors is a human donor in good health (CMV status not recorded). Some clones in this sample may be carry-over from other donors' samples.

The rearrangement links TRBV4-1 to TRBJ1-1; D might be TRBD1 (5 bases). V was shortened by 1 base and J by 3 bases, with 18 bases between the two germline ends. The CDR3 runs to 17 residues. The germline gives CDR1 MGHRA, CDR2 YSYEKL. The CDR3 region is CASSQVPGLQGDTEAFF. The CDR3 DNA reads TGCGCCAGCAGCCAAGTTCCGGGGCTTCAGGGCGACACTGAAGCTTTCTTT.

The chain uses TRBV27 and TRBJ1-5; the D is unclear. Between the trimmed V and J ends, which lost 0 bases and 3 bases, there was a span of 6 bases. Per the germline V gene, CDR1 is MNHEY and CDR2 is SMNVEV (reference sequence). This CDR3 has 14 amino acids. The CDR3 reads CASSLSRDNQPQHF. In DNA, the CDR3 is TGTGCCAGCAGTTTATCGCGGGACAATCAGCCCCAGCATTTT.

The V and J genes are TRBV27 and TRBJ1-1, with D possibly TRBD1 on 5 matching bases. Trimming pared 7 bases from V and 1 base from J, leaving 10 bases between. The CDR3 sequence is 13 residues long. CDR1 and CDR2 from the germline V gene are MNHEY and SMNVEV (reference sequence). CDR3 sequence reads: CASMGTANTEAFF. CDR3 nucleotides: TGTGCCAGCATGGGGACGGCGAACACTGAAGCTTTCTTT.

There are a few counts of this clonotype. The chain has TRBV12-3 or TRBV12-4 and TRBJ2-7, with a weak D call TRBD1 (8 bases). This CDR3 comprises 13 residues. V lost 5 bases to trimming and J lost 5 bases, with 13 bases between them. CDR3 nucleotides: TGTGCCAGCAGTACACAGGGGGGGAACGAGCAGTACTTC. This encodes CASSTQGGNEQYF.

This chain uses TRBV5-5 with TRBJ1-2, with a weak D call TRBD1 (6 bases). The ends were cut back, 5 bases at V and 4 bases at J, with 18 bases in the middle. Looked up from germline, CDR1 is SGHKS and CDR2 is YYEKEE (reference sequence). This CDR3 has 15 amino acids. CDR3 nucleotide sequence: TGTGCCAGCAGTCCCGGGACATTGGATCGCTATGGCTACACCTTC. Encoded protein: CASSPGTLDRYGYTF. Complete variable domain (other parts from reference TRBV5-5 and TRBJ1-2): DAGVTQSPTHLIKTRGQQVTLRCSPISGHKSVSWYQQVLGQGPQFIFQYYEKEERGRGNFPDRFSARQFPNYSSELNVNALLLGDSALYLCASSPGTLDRYGYTFGSGTRLTVV.

The chain joins TRBV29-1 to TRBJ2-7; no firm D call. Germline V gives CDR1 SQVTM, CDR2 ANQGSEA. This CDR3 is 11 amino acids long. V gave up 3 bases and J gave up 3 bases, with 6 bases separating them. Here the CDR3 reads CSVERGYEQYF. DNA for the CDR3: TGCAGCGTTGAGAGAGGCTACGAGCAGTACTTC.

This chain connects TRBV28 to TRBJ1-6; weak D call: TRBD1 (5 bases). CDR1 and CDR2 (germline): MDHEN, SYDVKM. The CDR3 runs to 16 residues. V was trimmed by 3 bases and J by 6 bases, leaving 15 bases between them. CDR3 sequence (DNA): TGTGCCAGCAGTTTGGTCGGGGACCCCTTTAATTCACCCCTCCACTTT. It specifies CASSLVGDPFNSPLHF.

V usage is TRBV11-2 and J usage is TRBJ1-2; weak D call: TRBD1 (5 bases). Trimming removed 5 bases from V and 1 base from J, with 17 bases in between. Germline values: CDR1 SGHAT, CDR2 FQNNGV. The CDR3 spans 16 residues. The CDR3 sequence: CASSLLSGDFNYGYTF. CDR3 coding DNA: TGTGCCAGCAGCCTTTTATCTGGGGACTTTAACTATGGCTACACCTTC.

The chain joins TRBV11-2 to TRBJ2-7, with no clear D. Germline assignment: CDR1 SGHAT and CDR2 FQNNGV. Deletions cut 7 bases from V and 2 bases from J, with 12 bases between. The CDR3 sequence is 13 residues long. The CDR3 DNA reads TGTGCCAGCACCTCCGGAGTGACCTACGAGCAGTACTTC. This sequence encodes CASTSGVTYEQYF.

The chain uses TRBV7-9 and TRBJ2-7, with 14 bases matching TRBD2. CDR1 SEHNR and CDR2 FQNEAQ come from the germline V gene (reference sequence). V lost 5 bases to trimming and J lost 5 bases; unmatched junction nucleotides: 5. The length of the CDR3 is 15 residues. CDR3 protein: CASSDGLAGGHEQYF. The CDR3 DNA follows: TGTGCCAGCAGCGACGGACTAGCGGGGGGCCACGAGCAGTACTTC. The variable domain in full, with the rest retrieved from reference TRBV7-9 and TRBJ2-7, is DTGVSQNPRHKITKRGQNVTFRCDPISEHNRLYWYRQTLGQGPEFLTYFQNEAQLEKSRLLSDRFSAERPKGSFSTLEIQRTEQGDSAMYLCASSDGLAGGHEQYFGPGTRLTVT.

The table lists this clonotype with many counts. This chain connects TRBV28 to TRBJ1-5, with TRBD1 identical over 10 bases. CDR1 is MDHEN and CDR2 is SYDVKM in the germline V gene. This CDR3 spans 16 amino acids. V shed 5 bases and J 7 bases; nucleotides not matched to a gene: 11. Here the CDR3 DNA reads TGTGCCAGCAGTCCCACCGGGACAGGGGACAACCAGCCCCAGCATTTT. Protein product: CASSPTGTGDNQPQHF.

This clonotype appeared a few times. The chain employs TRBV12-3 or TRBV12-4 and TRBJ1-2; D not certain. This CDR3 comprises 11 residues. V was pared by 10 bases and J by 7 bases, with 13 bases between. The CDR3 reads CAISRYGGYTF. In nucleotides, the CDR3 is TGTGCCATCTCTCGGTATGGTGGCTACACCTTC.

There are a few counts of this clonotype. This rearrangement joins TRBV2 to TRBJ2-1; TRBD1 aligns across 10 bases. V lost 0 bases to trimming and J lost 5 bases; unmatched junction nucleotides: 10. The CDR3 consists of 18 residues. Germline V lookup: CDR1 SNHLY, CDR2 FYNNEI. The DNA for the CDR3 is TGTGCCAGCAGTGAAGCGGGACTCGGGACAGGGGACGACAATGAGCAGTTCTTC. Its translation: CASSEAGLGTGDDNEQFF.

The J gene is TRBJ2-2, the V gene TRBV7-9; a weak D match, TRBD1 (6 bases). V was trimmed by 4 bases and J by 6 bases, leaving 12 bases between them. The CDR3 covers 14 residues. In germline, CDR1 is SEHNR, CDR2 FQNEAQ (reference sequence). The CDR3 bases are TGTGCCAGCAGCTACGCCGGGACACCCGGGGAGCTGTTTTTT. Its translation: CASSYAGTPGELFF.

This clonotype was seen more than once but under ten times. The genes are TRBV7-9 and TRBJ1-2, with D perhaps matching TRBD1 (6 bases). Per the germline V gene, CDR1 is SEHNR and CDR2 is FQNEAQ (reference sequence). The CDR3 loop spans 13 amino acids. Trimming took off 0 bases at V and 8 bases at J, with 10 bases between the two ends. The CDR3 protein is CASSLARQDGYTF. The CDR3, as DNA: TGTGCCAGCAGCTTAGCGCGACAGGACGGCTACACCTTC.

The J gene is TRBJ1-2, the V gene TRBV6-1; 9 nucleotides match TRBD1. The V and J ends lost 10 bases and 7 bases, in that order; junction bases with no gene match: 7. The CDR3 is 12 residues long. Germline V lookup: CDR1 MNHNS, CDR2 SASEGT. The CDR3 here is CATVQGALGYTF. CDR3 coding DNA: TGTGCCACCGTACAGGGGGCTCTTGGCTACACCTTC.

This clonotype was detected only a few times. The chain employs TRBV7-9 and TRBJ1-5; 8 positions match TRBD1. The CDR3 runs to 15 residues. Germline V gives CDR1 SEHNR, CDR2 FQNEAQ (reference sequence). Trimming removed 5 bases from V and 5 bases from J; junction bases left unmatched: 8. CDR3: CASSEIGTGHQPQHF. In DNA, the CDR3 is TGTGCCAGCAGCGAAATCGGGACAGGCCATCAGCCCCAGCATTTT.

The J gene is TRBJ2-1, the V gene TRBV27, with unresolved D. Germline-derived CDR1 and CDR2 are MNHEY and SMNVEV (reference sequence). The CDR3 is 16 residues long. V lost 5 bases and J 5 bases, leaving 19 bases between the germline ends. The CDR3 bases are TGTGCCAGCAGTCCCCCCTTTGGGCCAATACACAATGAGCAGTTCTTC. Its translation is CASSPPFGPIHNEQFF.

This clonotype has just a few counts. J is TRBJ2-7 and V is TRBV29-1; 8 bases match TRBD2. J was trimmed by 4 bases and V by 6 bases; bases with no gene match: 8. The CDR3 length is 13 residues. The germline V gene encodes CDR1 SQVTM and CDR2 ANQGSEA. CDR3 coding DNA: TGCAGCGTGGATACCGGGACTAGTTACGAGCAGTACTTC. This sequence encodes CSVDTGTSYEQYF.

The V call is TRBV7-9, the J call TRBJ2-5; no reliable D call. Germline CDR1 SEHNR, CDR2 FQNEAQ (reference sequence). Deletions cut 6 bases from V and 4 bases from J, with 9 bases between. The CDR3 length is 12 residues. The CDR3 coding sequence is TGTGCCAGCAGTTCCCCCGCAGAGACCCAGTACTTC. This encodes CASSSPAETQYF. The full variable domain, with the rest looked up from reference TRBV7-9 and TRBJ2-5, is DTGVSQNPRHKITKRGQNVTFRCDPISEHNRLYWYRQTLGQGPEFLTYFQNEAQLEKSRLLSDRFSAERPKGSFSTLEIQRTEQGDSAMYLCASSSPAETQYFGPGTRLLVL.

This clonotype was counted between two and nine times. The V gene is TRBV12-3 or TRBV12-4, the J gene TRBJ1-2; tentative D call: TRBD1 (5 bases). The CDR3 loop spans 13 amino acids. V dropped 10 bases and J dropped 4 bases, with 16 bases sitting between them. In nucleotides, the CDR3 is TGTGCCACCGAAGACATAGACAGCTATGGCTACACCTTC. Translated: CATEDIDSYGYTF.

This clonotype has only a few counts. The V gene is TRBV7-2, the J gene TRBJ2-5; D not resolved. The CDR3 extends over 15 amino acids. CDR1 SGHTA and CDR2 FQGNSA come from the germline V gene. Trimming left V 0 bases short and J 4 bases short, with 12 bases between. This CDR3 is CASSLATAWGETQYF. CDR3 DNA sequence: TGTGCCAGCAGCTTAGCCACAGCCTGGGGAGAGACCCAGTACTTC.

This clonotype has more than one count but fewer than ten. V gene TRBV6-2 or TRBV6-3 combines with J gene TRBJ2-7; either TRBD1 or TRBD2 may fit D (5 bases each). Trimming left V 7 bases short and J 2 bases short, with 9 bases between. The germline gives CDR1 MNHEY, CDR2 SVGEGT. The CDR3 runs 12 residues. CDR3 protein: CASNWGTYEQYF. DNA of the CDR3: TGTGCCAGCAACTGGGGGACCTACGAGCAGTACTTC.

In its sample, this clonotype was seen a few times. This chain connects TRBV14 to TRBJ2-7; D unresolved. The CDR3 is 17 amino acids. V was trimmed by 4 bases and J by 4 bases, leaving 23 bases between them. Germline V gene sequence: CDR1 SGHDN, CDR2 FVKESK. The CDR3 here is CASSPIWTEQNYYEQYF. The CDR3 DNA is TGTGCCAGCAGCCCTATATGGACCGAACAAAACTATTACGAGCAGTACTTC.

The rearrangement uses TRBV10-3 and TRBJ2-7; D is ambiguous. This CDR3 is 17 amino acids long. Germline-derived CDR1 and CDR2 are ENHRY and SYGVKD. V shed 0 bases and J shed 0 bases, with 15 bases lying between them. The CDR3 region is CAISESKGLGNSYEQYF. For the CDR3, the DNA is TGTGCCATCAGTGAGTCGAAGGGTTTAGGCAACTCCTACGAGCAGTACTTC.